A single sample gave rise to the 9 T cell receptor beta chains below, sequenced in a study of T-cell reconstitution after alpha-beta-depleted transplantation in children. During its preparation, the TCRbeta library received unique molecular identifiers. TCRdb ran MiXCR on the PCR reads and lists one entry per CDR3 protein. Here the sample spans tens of thousands of distinct CDR3 sequences, 6.3% being singletons. The input for sequencing was PBMCs, mostly from graft donor cells, taken 180 days after TCRalphabeta/CD19-depleted stem cell transplant. Every receptor here comes from a male patient aged 10 to 17 who had a stem cell transplant for acute myeloid leukemia, so the T cells may come from the graft donor.

The chain links TRBV5-4 to TRBJ1-1; D gene uncertain. CDR1 is SGHNT, CDR2 YYREEE, per germline (reference sequence). CDR3 length: 14 residues. V shed 1 base and J shed 4 bases, with 11 bases lying between them. The CDR3, as DNA: TGTGCCAGCAGCTTGATCTTCACACCCACTGAAGCTTTCTTT. Translated: CASSLIFTPTEAFF. Looking up the rest from reference TRBV5-4 and TRBJ1-1 gives the full variable domain: ETGVTQSPTHLIKTRGQQVTLRCSSQSGHNTVSWYQQALGQGPQFIFQYYREEENGRGNFPPRFSGLQFPNYSSELNVNALELDDSALYLCASSLIFTPTEAFFGQGTRLTVV.

This clonotype has a count of ten or more. The genes are TRBV20-1 and TRBJ2-7; 15 bases are a match to TRBD2. Germline lookup yields CDR1 DFQATT and CDR2 SNEGSKA (reference sequence). The CDR3 consists of 14 residues. V was clipped by 6 bases and J by 5 bases; unmatched bases: 5. The CDR3 protein is CSARTSGGVHEQYV. CDR3 coding DNA: TGCAGTGCGAGGACTAGCGGGGGGGTGCACGAGCAGTACGTC.

This clonotype was observed at least ten times. The chain has TRBV6-1 and TRBJ2-5; TRBD1 matches 8 bases. Germline V gene lookup returns CDR1 MNHNS and CDR2 SASEGT. J gave up 5 bases and V 6 bases, and 11 bases lay outside the gene matches. The CDR3 runs 15 residues. CDR3: CASSGQGDDPETQYF. CDR3 DNA sequence: TGTGCCAGCAGCGGACAGGGTGACGACCCGGAGACCCAGTACTTC.

This clonotype was recorded at least ten times. This CDR3 is CASSPQTRLDEQYF. The CDR3 nucleotides read TGCGCCAGCAGCCCACAAACTCGACTAGACGAGCAGTACTTC. The chain links TRBV5-1 to TRBJ2-7; D may be TRBD2 (6 bases). The CDR3 totals 14 residues. Trimming took 4 bases from V and 5 from J, leaving 16 bases between them. Germline CDR1 and CDR2: SGHRS and YFSETQ.

This clonotype was seen repeatedly, ten times or more. The rearrangement uses TRBV27 and TRBJ2-4, with D maybe TRBD2 (6 bases). Deletions cut 1 base from V and 6 bases from J, with 19 bases between. This CDR3 contains 17 residues. Germline CDR1 and CDR2: MNHEY and SMNVEV (reference sequence). CDR3 coding DNA: TGTGCCAGCAGTTTATTGGTACGGGAGTGGGAGAGAAACATTCAGTACTTC. Protein: CASSLLVREWERNIQYF.

This clonotype was observed at least ten times. The chain links TRBV7-8 to TRBJ1-1; D is ambiguous. CDR1 is SGHVS and CDR2 is FQNEAQ in the germline V gene. Trimming took 2 bases from V and 0 from J, leaving 7 bases between them. The CDR3 totals 14 residues. The CDR3 spells CASSLPGMNTEAFF. CDR3 in DNA: TGTGCCAGCAGCTTACCGGGGATGAACACTGAAGCTTTCTTT.

This clonotype has at least ten counts. V gene TRBV7-2 combines with J gene TRBJ2-1; D remains unclear. The V gene lost 1 base and the J gene lost 9 bases, with 10 bases spanning the gap. Germline CDR1 reads SGHTA; CDR2 reads FQGNSA. This CDR3 region has 13 residues. The CDR3 spells CASSLDLGAEQFF. CDR3 coding DNA: TGTGCCAGCAGCTTAGACCTGGGCGCTGAGCAGTTCTTC.

This clonotype came up many times. This chain links TRBV11-2 with TRBJ1-1, with D possibly being TRBD1 (6 bases). The CDR3 sequence is 13 residues long. The germline V gene has CDR1 SGHAT and CDR2 FQNNGV. V lost 6 bases to trimming and J lost 5 bases, with 13 bases between them. The CDR3 region is CASSFTRGTEAFF. The CDR3, as DNA: TGTGCCAGCAGTTTCACCAGGGGAACTGAAGCTTTCTTT.

This clonotype was recorded at least ten times. This sequence joins TRBV29-1 and TRBJ2-7; the D is unclear. There are 12 residues in the CDR3. Germline CDR1 and CDR2: SQVTM and ANQGSEA. V was shortened by 5 bases and J by 0 bases, with 8 bases between the two germline ends. CDR3 amino acids: CSVSASSYEQYF. The CDR3, as DNA: TGCAGCGTTTCCGCTAGCTCCTACGAGCAGTACTTC.